The 8 T cell receptor beta chains below come from one sample, sequenced in a study of T cells after yellow fever vaccination. TCRdb analysed the 5' RACE reads with MiXCR anew, one entry per CDR3 protein. Among 360,000 or so distinct CDR3 sequences listed, 11% were seen once. The sequencing here drew on PBMCs, taken on the day of the first yellow fever vaccination. Receptors originate from a man aged 18 to 29 who received the YFV17D yellow fever vaccine.

This clonotype was detected once. The chain uses TRBV6-2 or TRBV6-3 and TRBJ2-2, with TRBD1 matching 8 bases. The trim removed 6 bases at V and 3 bases at J, leaving 6 bases unmatched. Germline CDR1 and CDR2: MNHEY and SVGEGT. CDR3 size: 15 residues. This CDR3 is CASRDQGAYTGELFF. The CDR3, as DNA: TGTGCCAGCAGAGATCAGGGGGCCTACACCGGGGAGCTGTTTTTT.

The DNA for the CDR3 is TGCGCCAGCAGCCCCCTACCGCCTGCAACTAATGAAAAACTGTTTTTT. Its protein product is CASSPLPPATNEKLFF. This sequence joins TRBV4-3 and TRBJ1-4; no clear D. Germline CDR1 LGHNA, CDR2 YSLEER. CDR3 length: 16 residues. The V and J ends lost 4 bases and 0 bases respectively, with 12 bases between them.

On this clonotype: Being one base from a much bigger clone, this may be a read error. The gene calls are TRBV2 and TRBJ2-1, with 7 bases fitting TRBD2. CDR3 length: 18 amino acids. Germline CDR1 is SNHLY and CDR2 is FYNNEI. The CDR3 nucleotides read TGTGCCTGCAGTTTCAATTGGGGGGGGGACTCGGCGGGCCATGAGCAGTTCTTC. Encoded protein: CACSFNWGGDSAGHEQFF. Full variable domain (remainder filled in from reference TRBV2 and TRBJ2-1): EPEVTQTPSHQVTQMGQEVILRCVPISNHLYFYWYRQILGQKVEFLVSFYNNEISEKSEIFDDQFSVERPDGSNFTLKIRSTKLEDSAMYFCACSFNWGGDSAGHEQFFGPGTRLTVL.

The V and J genes are TRBV30 and TRBJ2-5, with TRBD2 matching over 8 bases. The V gene end was trimmed by 5 bases and the J gene end by 5 bases; junction bases not matched to a gene: 10. CDR1 and CDR2 (germline): GTSNPN, SVGIG (reference sequence). The CDR3 loop spans 14 amino acids. CDR3 sequence: CAWWPGGAGETQYF. CDR3 in DNA: TGTGCCTGGTGGCCCGGGGGGGCTGGGGAGACCCAGTACTTC. The variable domain in full, completed from reference TRBV30 and TRBJ2-5, reads SQTIHQWPATLVQPVGSPLSLECTVEGTSNPNLYWYRQAAGRGLQLLFYSVGIGQISSEVPQNLSASRPQDRQFILSSKKLLLSDSGFYLCAWWPGGAGETQYFGPGTRLLVL.

The rearrangement joins TRBV12-3 or TRBV12-4 to TRBJ2-1, with 10 nucleotides matching TRBD1. This CDR3 has 16 residues. Unmatched junction bases numbered 9, after V lost 7 bases and J lost 3 bases. This CDR3 reads CASIGGDRGYYNEQFF. The CDR3 nucleotides are TGTGCCAGCATTGGTGGGGACAGGGGTTACTACAATGAGCAGTTCTTC.

This rearrangement joins TRBV7-3 to TRBJ2-2, with 8 bases aligning to TRBD1. The CDR3 length is 16 residues. The germline V gene has CDR1 SGHTA and CDR2 FQGTGA. The ends lost 4 bases at V and 2 bases at J; junction bases unmatched: 6. The CDR3 is CASSSATGGNTGELFF. The CDR3, as DNA: TGTGCCAGCAGCTCCGCTACAGGGGGAAACACCGGGGAGCTGTTTTTT.

This chain connects TRBV7-2 to TRBJ2-2; unclear D gene. The V end lost 8 bases, the J end lost 3 bases, and 7 bases lay between the germline ends. This CDR3 has 12 residues. Per the germline V gene, CDR1 is SGHTA and CDR2 is FQGNSA. The CDR3 coding sequence is TGTGCCAGCGGTTATTACACCGGGGAGCTGTTTTTT. As protein: CASGYYTGELFF.

The chain employs TRBV4-2 and TRBJ2-3; D gene ambiguous. Trimming took off 0 bases at V and 4 bases at J, with 5 bases between the two ends. This CDR3 is built from 13 residues. Germline loops: CDR1 LGHNA, CDR2 YNFKEQ. In DNA form, the CDR3 reads TGTGCCAGCAGCCAAGATCTTGCAGATACGCAGTATTTT. Protein: CASSQDLADTQYF.